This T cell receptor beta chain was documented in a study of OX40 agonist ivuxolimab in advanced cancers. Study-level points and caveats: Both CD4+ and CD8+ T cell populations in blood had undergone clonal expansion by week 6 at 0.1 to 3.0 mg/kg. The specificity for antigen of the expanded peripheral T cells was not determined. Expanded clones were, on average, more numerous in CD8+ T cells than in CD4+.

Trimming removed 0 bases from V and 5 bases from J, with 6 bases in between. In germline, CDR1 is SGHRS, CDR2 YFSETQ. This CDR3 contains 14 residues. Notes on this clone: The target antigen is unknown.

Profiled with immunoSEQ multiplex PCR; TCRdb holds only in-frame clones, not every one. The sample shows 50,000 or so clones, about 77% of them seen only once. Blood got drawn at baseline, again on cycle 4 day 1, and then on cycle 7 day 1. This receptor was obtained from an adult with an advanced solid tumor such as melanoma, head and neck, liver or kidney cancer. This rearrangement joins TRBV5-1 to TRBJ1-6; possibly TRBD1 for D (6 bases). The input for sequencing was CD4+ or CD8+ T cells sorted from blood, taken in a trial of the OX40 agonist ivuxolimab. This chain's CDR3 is CASSLGQDNSPLHF. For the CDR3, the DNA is TGCGCCAGCAGCTTGGGACAGGATAATTCACCCCTCCACTTT.